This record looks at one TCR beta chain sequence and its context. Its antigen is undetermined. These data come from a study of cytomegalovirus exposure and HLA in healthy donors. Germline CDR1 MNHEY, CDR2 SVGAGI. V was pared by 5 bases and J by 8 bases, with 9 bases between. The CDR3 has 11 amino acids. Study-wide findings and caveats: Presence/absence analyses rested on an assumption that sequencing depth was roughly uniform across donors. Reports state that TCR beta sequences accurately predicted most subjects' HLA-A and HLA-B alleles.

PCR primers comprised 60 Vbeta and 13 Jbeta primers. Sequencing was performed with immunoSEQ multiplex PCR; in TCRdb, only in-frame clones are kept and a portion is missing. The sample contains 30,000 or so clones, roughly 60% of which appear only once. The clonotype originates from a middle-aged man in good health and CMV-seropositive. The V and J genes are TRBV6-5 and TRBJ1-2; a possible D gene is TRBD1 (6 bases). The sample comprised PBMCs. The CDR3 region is CASSDGQGYTF. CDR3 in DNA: TGTGCCAGCAGTGACGGACAGGGCTACACCTTC.